The clone carrying this T cell receptor beta chain was observed once. Its antigen is unidentified. These data originate in a study of shared clonotypes between healthy human individuals. General study points: Across a handful of donors, naive CD4 shared 5% to 6.5%, naive CD8 under 4%, memory CD4 over 2%, memory CD8 0.4%. In general, naive subsets displayed greater estimated richness than memory subsets did. In contrast to clonotypes shared by all four donors, non-shared clonotypes had lower generation probabilities.

TCRdb's table, derived via immunoSEQ multiplex PCR, lists solely in-frame clones and lacks some. This sample has some 1.4 million clones, with roughly 96% found just once. The CDR3 runs to 14 residues. The germline CDR1 and CDR2 sequences are MDHEN and SYDVKM. V trimming: 9 bases; J trimming: 10 bases; junction bases outside the gene matches: 9. The sequence came from a man aged 25 to 40 in good health. The chain has TRBV28 and TRBJ2-1, with 13 bases identical to TRBD2. Material for sequencing was naive CD4+ T cells sorted from blood. Subset specified: CD45RA+ positively selected. CDR3 region: CASKLAGGPREQFF. The CDR3, as DNA: TGTGCCAGTAAACTAGCGGGAGGGCCGAGGGAGCAGTTCTTC. The variable domain in full, completed from reference TRBV28 and TRBJ2-1, reads DVKVTQSSRYLVKRTGEKVFLECVQDMDHENMFWYRQDPGLGLRLIYFSYDVKMKEKGDIPEGYSVSREKKERFSLILESASTNQTSMYLCASKLAGGPREQFFGPGTRLTVL.